Listed here are 20 T cell receptor beta chains from one sample, sequenced in a study of T cell responses to AZD1222 COVID-19 vaccine. Only in-frame clones appear in the TCRdb table, and some are missing; sequencing was by immunoSEQ multiplex PCR. The data contain over 130,000 clones, 92% of them singletons. This specimen consisted of peripheral blood, obtained 28 days after the second AZD1222 dose. These receptors came from an adult who received the AZD1222 COVID-19 vaccine.

The J gene is TRBJ2-7, the V gene TRBV28; the D gene is possibly TRBD2 (6 bases). Trimming pared 6 bases from V and 1 base from J, leaving 13 bases between. The CDR3 consists of 14 residues. Germline lookup yields CDR1 MDHEN and CDR2 SYDVKM. The CDR3 loop reads CASRSSGLSYEQYF. The DNA for the CDR3 is TGTGCCAGCAGGTCGAGCGGGCTTTCCTACGAGCAGTACTTC.

CDR3 protein: CATRDPANEQYF. The CDR3 nucleotides are TGTGCCACCCGGGACCCAGCCAACGAGCAGTACTTC. The J gene is TRBJ2-7, the V gene TRBV10-3; either TRBD1 or TRBD2 may fit D (5 bases each). Germline V gene lookup returns CDR1 ENHRY and CDR2 SYGVKD. V shed 10 bases and J shed 5 bases, with 15 bases lying between them. The CDR3 runs to 12 residues.

The chain couples TRBV5-4 to TRBJ1-2, with 8 positions matching TRBD1. Germline V gene data show CDR1 as SGHNT and CDR2 as YYREEE (reference sequence). This CDR3 region has 14 residues. Losses at the gene ends were 0 bases for V and 8 bases for J; bases not matched to a gene: 6. The CDR3: CASSLVDRGGGYTF. The DNA for the CDR3 is TGTGCCAGCAGCTTGGTTGACAGGGGAGGAGGCTACACCTTC. Full variable domain (outside the CDR3, taken from reference TRBV5-4 and TRBJ1-2): ETGVTQSPTHLIKTRGQQVTLRCSSQSGHNTVSWYQQALGQGPQFIFQYYREEENGRGNFPPRFSGLQFPNYSSELNVNALELDDSALYLCASSLVDRGGGYTFGSGTRLTVV.

CDR3 sequence reads: CASSGVNTGELFF. The DNA of the CDR3 is TGTGCCAGCAGTGGAGTGAACACCGGGGAGCTGTTTTTT. The chain couples TRBV2 to TRBJ2-2; D unresolved. V was cut by 4 bases and J by 1 base, with 4 bases left in between. This CDR3 has 13 residues. Germline CDR1 is SNHLY and CDR2 is FYNNEI. The full variable domain, rest sourced from reference TRBV2 and TRBJ2-2, is EPEVTQTPSHQVTQMGQEVILRCVPISNHLYFYWYRQILGQKVEFLVSFYNNEISEKSEIFDDQFSVERPDGSNFTLKIRSTKLEDSAMYFCASSGVNTGELFFGEGSRLTVL.

The chain recombines TRBV7-2 with TRBJ2-3, with a weak D call TRBD2 (6 bases). Germline V gene data show CDR1 as SGHTA and CDR2 as FQGNSA. Trimming took off 5 bases at V and 5 bases at J, with 17 bases between the two ends. The CDR3 is 15 amino acids. CDR3 nucleotide sequence: TGTGCCAGCAGCACCATAGCGGCACATGAAGATACGCAGTATTTT. As protein: CASSTIAAHEDTQYF.

This clone is a singleton in its sample. V usage is TRBV20-1 and J usage is TRBJ1-5; the match to TRBD1 covers 7 bases. This CDR3 contains 15 residues. CDR1 is DFQATT and CDR2 is SNEGSKA in the germline V gene (reference sequence). V was pared by 3 bases and J by 6 bases, with 11 bases of the junction left unmatched. The CDR3 DNA reads as TGCAGTGCTAGTGGGAGGACAGGTCTTGCTCAGCCCCAGCATTTT. Protein: CSASGRTGLAQPQHF.

V and J are TRBV7-3 and TRBJ2-1, with TRBD2 as a possible D gene (5 bases). The CDR3 contains 15 residues. Trimming removed 2 bases at V and 0 bases at J, with 8 bases between. The germline gives CDR1 SGHTA, CDR2 FQGTGA. CDR3 bases: TGTGCCAGCAGCTTACGGCGGGTCTCCTACAATGAGCAGTTCTTC. This gives the protein CASSLRRVSYNEQFF.

This sequence joins TRBV24-1 and TRBJ2-5; a possible D gene is TRBD2 (6 bases). The ends were cut back, 4 bases at V and 7 bases at J, with 18 bases in the middle. The CDR3 loop spans 15 amino acids. Germline CDR1 and CDR2: KGHDR and SFDVKD. The CDR3 DNA follows: TGTGCCACCAGTGACTTAGCCGGGAGCCTATGGACCCAGTACTTC. As protein: CATSDLAGSLWTQYF.

The chain recombines TRBV30 with TRBJ1-2; tentative D call: TRBD1 (5 bases). Germline V gives CDR1 GTSNPN, CDR2 SVGIG (reference sequence). This CDR3 comprises 14 residues. The V end lost 8 bases, the J end lost 2 bases, and 18 bases lay between the germline ends. The CDR3 nucleotides read TGTGCCCTTGGGACTTCAGTGCGGAACTATGGCTACACCTTC. It codes for CALGTSVRNYGYTF.

This sequence joins TRBV2 and TRBJ2-3, with TRBD1 matching 7 bases. Germline CDR1 and CDR2: SNHLY and FYNNEI. V dropped 5 bases and J dropped 6; count of bases not matched to a gene: 17. This CDR3 is 17 amino acids long. The DNA of the CDR3 is TGTGCCAGCAGTCCAGGGACAGCGACGGGAAGGGGGGATACGCAGTATTTT. Protein sequence: CASSPGTATGRGDTQYF. The whole variable domain, filled in from reference TRBV2 and TRBJ2-3, reads EPEVTQTPSHQVTQMGQEVILRCVPISNHLYFYWYRQILGQKVEFLVSFYNNEISEKSEIFDDQFSVERPDGSNFTLKIRSTKLEDSAMYFCASSPGTATGRGDTQYFGPGTRLTVL.

V gene TRBV7-9 combines with J gene TRBJ1-1; maybe TRBD1 (6 bases). This CDR3 region has 15 residues. The V and J ends lost 3 bases and 0 bases respectively, with 11 bases between them. Germline lookup yields CDR1 SEHNR and CDR2 FQNEAQ (reference sequence). The CDR3 DNA follows: TGTGCCAGCAGCTTTGGACAGACCTTGAACACTGAAGCTTTCTTT. As protein: CASSFGQTLNTEAFF. The variable domain in full, completed from reference TRBV7-9 and TRBJ1-1, reads DTGVSQNPRHKITKRGQNVTFRCDPISEHNRLYWYRQTLGQGPEFLTYFQNEAQLEKSRLLSDRFSAERPKGSFSTLEIQRTEQGDSAMYLCASSFGQTLNTEAFFGQGTRLTVV.

This rearrangement joins TRBV5-5 to TRBJ2-4; D remains unclear. The germline V gene encodes CDR1 SGHKS and CDR2 YYEKEE (reference sequence). Trimming stripped 0 bases from V and 6 bases from J, with 4 bases between. This CDR3 spans 12 amino acids. The CDR3, as DNA: TGTGCCAGCAGCTTGGAGGGAAACATTCAGTACTTC. Translating it yields CASSLEGNIQYF.

Written as DNA, the CDR3 is TGTGCCAGCAGCTTAGGGCTAGCGGGAGAGAGTGGTACAGATACGCAGTATTTT. This gives the protein CASSLGLAGESGTDTQYF. The rearrangement links TRBV7-9 to TRBJ2-3; 10 bases are shared with TRBD2. The CDR3 consists of 18 residues. V trimming: 1 base; J trimming: 3 bases; junction bases outside the gene matches: 10. Germline V gene data show CDR1 as SEHNR and CDR2 as FQNEAQ (reference sequence).

CDR3 nucleotides: TGTGCCAGTAGTAGACAGGGGGTCTCCTACAATGAGCAGTTCTTC. Residues: CASSRQGVSYNEQFF. The J gene is TRBJ2-1, the V gene TRBV19; TRBD1 agrees at 9 bases. The junction had 1 base not matched to a gene; V was cut back by 4 bases and J by 0 bases. Germline V gives CDR1 LNHDA, CDR2 SQIVND (reference sequence). The CDR3 is 15 amino acids. Full variable domain (rest looked up from reference TRBV19 and TRBJ2-1): DGGITQSPKYLFRKEGQNVTLSCEQNLNHDAMYWYRQDPGQGLRLIYYSQIVNDFQKGDIAEGYSVSREKKESFPLTVTSAQKNPTAFYLCASSRQGVSYNEQFFGPGTRLTVL.

The chain joins TRBV10-1 to TRBJ2-7; 11 bases agree with TRBD2. The ends lost 2 bases at V and 3 bases at J; junction bases unmatched: 3. The CDR3 spans 15 residues. The germline V gene has CDR1 WNHNN and CDR2 SYGVQD (reference sequence). The CDR3 region has the DNA TGCGCCAGCAGTGAGGGACTAGCGGGCTACTACGAGCAGTACTTC. Translation: CASSEGLAGYYEQYF.

This chain links TRBV19 with TRBJ2-2; D uncertain. This CDR3 has 15 amino acids. The V gene lost 1 base and the J gene lost 5 bases, with 11 bases spanning the gap. Germline V gives CDR1 LNHDA, CDR2 SQIVND (reference sequence). Written as DNA, the CDR3 is TGTGCCAGTAGTATAGTTCAGGTGGGAACCGGGGAGCTGTTTTTT. This codes for CASSIVQVGTGELFF.

The chain couples TRBV10-3 to TRBJ1-5; D is unresolved. Trimming cost V 0 bases and J 5 bases, with 11 bases left between them. This CDR3 contains 15 residues. Germline assignment: CDR1 ENHRY and CDR2 SYGVKD. The CDR3 region has the DNA TGTGCCATCAGTGAGTCGTTGCAGACCCATCAGCCCCAGCATTTT. This codes for CAISESLQTHQPQHF.

The chain uses TRBV5-4 and TRBJ2-7, with D maybe TRBD1 (5 bases). There are 14 residues in the CDR3. V lost 5 bases to trimming and J lost 3 bases, with 15 bases between them. Germline CDR1 SGHNT, CDR2 YYREEE (reference sequence). CDR3 bases: TGTGCCAGCAGTCAGGGTGGAGTTAGCTACGAGCAGTACTTC. It encodes CASSQGGVSYEQYF.

The chain joins TRBV5-6 to TRBJ1-1, with D possibly matching TRBD1 (5 bases). Germline CDR1 SGHDT, CDR2 YYEEEE. V lost 1 base and J lost 4, with 14 bases in between. CDR3 length: 15 residues. The CDR3 here is CASSLLSGWATEAFF. The CDR3 bases are TGTGCCAGCAGCTTGCTGTCAGGGTGGGCCACTGAAGCTTTCTTT.

This clone was seen a single time. The genes are TRBV7-9 and TRBJ2-2; a weak D match, TRBD2 (5 bases). The CDR3 runs 17 residues. The V end was cut by 0 bases, the J end by 4 bases, with 15 bases between. Germline loops: CDR1 SEHNR, CDR2 FQNEAQ (reference sequence). CDR3 sequence reads: CASSLAVGVGSTGELFF. CDR3 DNA: TGTGCCAGCAGCTTAGCGGTTGGGGTAGGGAGCACCGGGGAGCTGTTTTTT.